The entry that follows covers one TCR beta chain sequence. The sample belongs to a study of blood T cells in healthy people across ages. V was shortened by 1 base and J by 12 bases, with 12 bases between the two germline ends. The CDR3 is 12 residues long. From germline, CDR1 is SGHVS and CDR2 FQNEAQ. Using a J-beta primer mix together with a sample-barcoded 5' primer, a second PCR was run for roughly 6 to 11 cycles. TCRdb re-called the 5' RACE reads through MiXCR, storing one row per CDR3 protein. Of approximately 1.5 million distinct CDR3 sequences listed, about 42% are singletons. V is TRBV7-8 and J is TRBJ1-1; tentative D call: TRBD1 (6 bases). This sequence was found in a woman younger than 35 in good health. Material for sequencing was blood. This CDR3 reads CASSLGGGMSFF. In nucleotides, the CDR3 is TGTGCCAGCAGCTTAGGAGGGGGGATGTCTTTCTTT.